The rows below give T cell receptor beta chains drawn from one sample of a study of cytomegalovirus exposure and HLA in healthy donors. This table comes from immunoSEQ multiplex PCR, and its TCRdb copy is limited to in-frame clones, with some not included. This sample's clone table lists 100,000 to 150,000 clones. The sequenced sample was PBMCs. Source of these receptors: a man younger than 35 in good health and CMV-seronegative. Each CDR3 is given with its conserved first and last residue. The D gene is left open where the match is weak.

>TRBV29-1|.|TRBJ2-1
TGCAGCGTTAGGACGGGAGATGAGCAGTTCTTC
CSVRTGDEQFF
>TRBV28|TRBD1|TRBJ1-4
TGTGCCAGCAGTTCGGGACAGTTTTTGGAAAAACTGTTTTTT
CASSSGQFLEKLFF
>TRBV18|.|TRBJ2-5
TGTGCCAGCTCACCTCTGGAGTACCAAGAGACCCAGTACTTC
CASSPLEYQETQYF
>TRBV28|TRBD2|TRBJ2-7
TGTGCCAGCAGTTTTGGCGGGAGAGTCTACGAGCAGTACTTC
CASSFGGRVYEQYF
>TRBV7-6|.|TRBJ2-3
TGTGCCAGCAGCCCCTATGGGCGAAACACAGATACGCAGTATTTT
CASSPYGRNTDTQYF
>TRBV6-4|.|TRBJ2-3
TGTGCCAGCAGTGACACTGATACGCAGTATTTT
CASSDTDTQYF
>TRBV11-2|TRBD1|TRBJ1-4
TGTGCCAGCAGTCGTTGGACAGGGAGAACGAGTGAAAAACTGTTTTTT
CASSRWTGRTSEKLFF
>TRBV7-3|TRBD1|TRBJ2-1
TGTGCCAGCAGCCGCGGTAGAGCGGGACAGGGGGCGAATGAGCAGTTCTTC
CASSRGRAGQGANEQFF
>TRBV7-2|.|TRBJ1-1
TGTGCCAGCAGCGAGCAGGGGAACACTGAAGCTTTCTTT
CASSEQGNTEAFF
>TRBV2|.|TRBJ2-3
TGTGCCAGCAGTGGAACCCCGGGCCTCAGGGGTGCAGATACGCAGTATTTT
CASSGTPGLRGADTQYF
>TRBV11-2|.|TRBJ1-1
TGTGCCAGCAGCTTCCGGGACACTGGCGCTGAAGCTTTCTTT
CASSFRDTGAEAFF
>TRBV7-3|TRBD2|TRBJ2-7
TGTGCCAGCAGCTTATGGGGGGGAGGAAAGAACGAGCAGTACTTC
CASSLWGGGKNEQYF
>TRBV11-2|.|TRBJ1-3
TGTGCCAGCAGCAACAGTTTTCGGGACTCTGGAAACACCATATATTTT
CASSNSFRDSGNTIYF
>TRBV1|.|TRBJ2-7
TGCACCAGCAGCCCCGGGGCTAGCGGGAGCCACGAGCAGTACTTC
CTSSPGASGSHEQYF
>TRBV5-6|.|TRBJ1-2
TGTGCCAGCAGCTTATTTCGGGGGTATGGCTACACCTTC
CASSLFRGYGYTF
>TRBV10-1|TRBD1|TRBJ1-1
TGCGCCAGCAGTGAGCCCGTACAGGGGACCCCTCCTCCCCAGTTT
CASSEPVQGTPPPQF
>TRBV28|.|TRBJ1-2
TGTGCCAGCAGTTTATGGGGAGTGGGGATGGATGGCTACACCTTC
CASSLWGVGMDGYTF
>TRBV6-6|TRBD2|TRBJ2-3
TGTGCCAGCAGCGGGGCGGGGGAGGACACAGATACGCAGTATTTT
CASSGAGEDTDTQYF
>TRBV18|TRBD1|TRBJ2-7
TGTGCCAGCTCACCCCGGACAGGGGGCTCCTACGAGCAGTACTTC
CASSPRTGGSYEQYF
>TRBV18|TRBD1|TRBJ1-5
TGTGCCAGCTCATCGGACAGGAAGGGTAATAGCAATCAGCCCCAGCATTTT
CASSSDRKGNSNQPQHF
>TRBV5-1|.|TRBJ2-5
TGCGCCAGCAGCTTACCGACAGGTCCGGAGACCCAGTACTTC
CASSLPTGPETQYF
>TRBV6-5|.|TRBJ1-4
TGTGCCAGCAGTTACTCGAAATTCGGCGGAGTTGAAAAACTGTTTTTT
CASSYSKFGGVEKLFF
>TRBV7-3|.|TRBJ2-5
TGTGCCAGCAGCTTAACCGGCGGGGGCGGGACCCAGTACTTC
CASSLTGGGGTQYF
>TRBV11-1|TRBD1|TRBJ1-6
TGTGCCAGCAGCCGGGACAGGCAGGGCGGTAATTCACCCCTCCACTTT
CASSRDRQGGNSPLHF
>TRBV15|.|TRBJ1-5
TGTGCCACCAGCGGGGCGTCGACAGATTATAGCAATCAGCCCCAGCATTTT
CATSGASTDYSNQPQHF
>TRBV7-9|.|TRBJ1-3
TGTGCCAGCAGCACCCAGACAGGTTTCACTGGAAACACCATATATTTT
CASSTQTGFTGNTIYF
>TRBV19|TRBD1|TRBJ1-6
TGTGCCAGTAGTGTACAGGGGGCATATAATTCACCCCTCCACTTT
CASSVQGAYNSPLHF
>TRBV7-2|.|TRBJ1-5
TGTGCCAGCAGCTTAGCTGGGGGCCGGGGTCAGCCCCAGCATTTT
CASSLAGGRGQPQHF
>TRBV28|.|TRBJ2-7
TGTGCCAGCAGTTTAACCACCGGGACGGACAGAAGGAAGCAGTACTTC
CASSLTTGTDRRKQYF
>TRBV7-9|.|TRBJ1-1
TGTGCCAGCAGCTTATCCGGGGTGAACACTGAAGCTTTCTTT
CASSLSGVNTEAFF
>TRBV29-1|TRBD2|TRBJ2-3
TGCAGCGTTGGACTAGCGGGAGTCTCAGATACGCAGTATTTT
CSVGLAGVSDTQYF
>TRBV14|.|TRBJ2-3
TGTGCCAGCAGCCAAAGGGGTTATACGCAGTATTTT
CASSQRGYTQYF
>TRBV5-6|TRBD1|TRBJ1-2
TGTGCCACCAAGCGGACAGGCTGGGGGTCTAACTATGGCTACACCTTC
CATKRTGWGSNYGYTF
>TRBV7-2|.|TRBJ2-7
TGTGCCAGCAGCTTAGGGGCAGACCTATCCTACGGGCAGTACTTC
CASSLGADLSYGQYF
>TRBV7-2|TRBD1|TRBJ1-1
TGTGCCAGCAGCCACCGGGACAGGGCTGACGGAACTCTCTTT
CASSHRDRADGTLF